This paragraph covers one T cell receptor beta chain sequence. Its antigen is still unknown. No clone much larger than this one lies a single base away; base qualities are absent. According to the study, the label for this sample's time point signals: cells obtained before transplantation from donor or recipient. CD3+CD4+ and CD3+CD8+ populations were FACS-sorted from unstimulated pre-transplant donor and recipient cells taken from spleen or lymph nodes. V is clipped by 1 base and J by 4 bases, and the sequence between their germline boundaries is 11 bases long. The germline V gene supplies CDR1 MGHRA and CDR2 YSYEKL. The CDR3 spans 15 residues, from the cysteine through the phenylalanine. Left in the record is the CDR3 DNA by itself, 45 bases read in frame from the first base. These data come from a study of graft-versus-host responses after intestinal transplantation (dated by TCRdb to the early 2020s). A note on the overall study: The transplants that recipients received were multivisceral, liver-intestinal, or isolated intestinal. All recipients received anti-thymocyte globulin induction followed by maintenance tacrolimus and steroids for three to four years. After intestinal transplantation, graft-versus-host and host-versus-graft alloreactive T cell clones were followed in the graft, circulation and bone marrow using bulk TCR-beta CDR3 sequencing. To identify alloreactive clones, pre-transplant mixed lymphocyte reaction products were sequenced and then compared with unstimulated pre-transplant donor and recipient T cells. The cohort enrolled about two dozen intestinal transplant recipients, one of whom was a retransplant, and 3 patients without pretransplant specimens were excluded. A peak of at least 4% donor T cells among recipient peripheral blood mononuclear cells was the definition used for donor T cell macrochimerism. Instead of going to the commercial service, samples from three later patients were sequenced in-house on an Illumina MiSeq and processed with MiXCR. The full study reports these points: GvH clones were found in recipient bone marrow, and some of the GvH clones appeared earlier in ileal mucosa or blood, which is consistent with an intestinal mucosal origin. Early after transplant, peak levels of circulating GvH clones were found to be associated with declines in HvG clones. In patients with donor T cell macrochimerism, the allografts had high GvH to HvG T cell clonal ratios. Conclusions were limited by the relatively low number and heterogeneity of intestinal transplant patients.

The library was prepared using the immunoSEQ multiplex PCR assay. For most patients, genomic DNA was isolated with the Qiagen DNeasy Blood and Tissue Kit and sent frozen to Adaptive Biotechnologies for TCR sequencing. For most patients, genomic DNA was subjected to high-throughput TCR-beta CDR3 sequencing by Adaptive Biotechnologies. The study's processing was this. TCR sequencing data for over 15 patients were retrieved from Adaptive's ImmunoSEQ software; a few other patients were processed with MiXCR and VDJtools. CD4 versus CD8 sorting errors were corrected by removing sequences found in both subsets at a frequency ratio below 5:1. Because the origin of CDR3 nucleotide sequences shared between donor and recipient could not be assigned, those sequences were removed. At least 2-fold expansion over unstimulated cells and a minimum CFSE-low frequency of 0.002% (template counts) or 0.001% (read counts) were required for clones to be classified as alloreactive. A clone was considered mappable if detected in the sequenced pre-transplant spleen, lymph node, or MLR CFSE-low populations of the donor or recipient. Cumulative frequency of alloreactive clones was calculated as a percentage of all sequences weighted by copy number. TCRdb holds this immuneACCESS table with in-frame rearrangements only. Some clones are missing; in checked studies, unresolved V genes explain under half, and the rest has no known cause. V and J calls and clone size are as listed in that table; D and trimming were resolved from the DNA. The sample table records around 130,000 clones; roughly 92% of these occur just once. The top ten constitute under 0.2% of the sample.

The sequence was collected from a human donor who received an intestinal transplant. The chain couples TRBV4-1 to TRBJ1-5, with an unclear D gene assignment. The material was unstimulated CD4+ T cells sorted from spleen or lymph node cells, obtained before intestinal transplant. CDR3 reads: CASSQVLVVNQPQHF. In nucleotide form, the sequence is TGCGCCAGCAGCCAAGTTTTGGTTGTAAATCAGCCCCAGCATTTT.